This TCR beta chain was captured in a study of cytomegalovirus exposure and HLA in healthy donors. Findings and limits, study-wide: An assumption of roughly uniform sequencing depth across donors underlay the presence/absence analyses.

CDR1 is SGHRS and CDR2 is YFSETQ in the germline V gene. CDR3 length: 16 amino acids. Trimming shortened V by 5 bases and J by 6 bases, and 24 bases separated the two germline ends. Note on this clone: Its antigen remains unidentified.

The study ran its PCR with 60 Vbeta and 13 Jbeta primers. Clones were sequenced by immunoSEQ multiplex PCR, and TCRdb holds only the in-frame ones, with some missing. The table shows about 180,000 clones, with about 80% occurring only once. Sequencing input: PBMCs. The TCR was taken from a woman in her fifties or sixties in good health and CMV-seropositive. The chain recombines TRBV5-1 with TRBJ2-7; tentative D call: TRBD1 (7 bases). The CDR3: CASRPEGGGARFEQYF. The CDR3 DNA reads as TGCGCCAGCAGGCCTGAAGGAGGGGGCGCACGGTTCGAGCAGTACTTC.